The 22 T cell receptor beta chains in this list originate from one sample, sequenced in a study of beta chain features in type 1 diabetes. The study's findings and limits: TCRB CDR3s from Type 1 diabetes patients were moderately but significantly shorter in all four CD4+ subsets.

Sequenced material consisted of expressed TCRB transcripts (all of the isolated RNA was reverse transcribed). The table came from immunoSEQ multiplex PCR; TCRdb's copy has only in-frame clones and leaves some out. The data contain about 250,000 clones, approximately 10% of them singletons. The antigens these receptors bind are not known. Sequenced: naive CD4+ T cells from blood. The receptors here all came from a man aged 25 to 45 with type 1 diabetes.

The chain uses TRBV2 and TRBJ2-1; TRBD2 agrees at 12 bases. Germline V CDR1 and CDR2: SNHLY, FYNNEI. V shed 5 bases, J shed 9 bases, and the junction held 11 bases outside the gene matches. The CDR3 is 16 amino acids. DNA for the CDR3: TGTGCCAGCAGTTCCGGGACTAGCGGGCCTTGGGGTGAGCAGTTCTTC. Translation gives CASSSGTSGPWGEQFF.

This rearrangement joins TRBV11-1 to TRBJ2-1; D is undetermined. This CDR3 spans 14 amino acids. V lost 2 bases and J lost 5, with 10 bases in between. Germline CDR1 reads SGHAT; CDR2 reads FQDESV (reference sequence). CDR3 DNA: TGTGCCAGCAGCTTATGGCGCAGGAACAATGAGCAGTTCTTC. This sequence encodes CASSLWRRNNEQFF.

This clone was observed a few times. The genes are TRBV5-1 and TRBJ2-3; 9 bases are shared with TRBD2. The CDR3 is 16 amino acids. Germline CDR1 reads SGHRS; CDR2 reads YFSETQ. With V trimmed by 4 bases and J by 2 bases, 8 bases remained unmatched. This CDR3 reads CASSVRAGGVTDTQYF. The CDR3 DNA reads TGCGCCAGCAGCGTACGGGCGGGAGGGGTCACAGATACGCAGTATTTT. Drawing the rest from reference TRBV5-1 and TRBJ2-3, the complete variable domain is KAGVTQTPRYLIKTRGQQVTLSCSPISGHRSVSWYQQTPGQGLQFLFEYFSETQRNKGNFPGRFSGRQFSNSRSEMNVSTLELGDSALYLCASSVRAGGVTDTQYFGPGTRLTVL.

This clone was found a few times. This chain connects TRBV6-8 to TRBJ2-1; 9 nucleotides align to TRBD2. The CDR3 consists of 15 residues. V trimming: 8 bases; J trimming: 5 bases; junction bases outside the gene matches: 10. Per germline, CDR1 MNHGY and CDR2 SAAAGT. The CDR3 coding sequence is TGTGCCAGCCCTAGGTTAGCGGGGGTGAACAATGAGCAGTTCTTC. The encoded protein is CASPRLAGVNNEQFF.

This clone was picked up a small number of times. The J gene is TRBJ2-7, the V gene TRBV19; 8 bases agree with TRBD2. J gave up 2 bases and V 8 bases, and 5 bases lay outside the gene matches. Germline assignment: CDR1 LNHDA and CDR2 SQIVND (reference sequence). The CDR3 spans 13 residues. The CDR3 coding sequence is TGTGCCAGTCTTGCGGGGGGAACCTACGAGCAGTACTTC. Residues: CASLAGGTYEQYF.

The chain combines TRBV5-1 with TRBJ2-1, with TRBD2 identical over 10 bases. Trimming cost V 2 bases and J 5 bases; bases outside gene matches: 4. Per the germline V gene, CDR1 is SGHRS and CDR2 is YFSETQ. The CDR3 contains 15 residues. CDR3 sequence reads: CASSFPSGGDNEQFF. Here the CDR3 DNA reads TGCGCCAGCAGCTTCCCTAGCGGGGGAGACAATGAGCAGTTCTTC.

This clone has just a few counts. The chain has TRBV6-1 and TRBJ2-5, with D hard to call. V was clipped by 1 base and J by 5 bases, with 5 bases between them. Germline V gene lookup returns CDR1 MNHNS and CDR2 SASEGT. The CDR3 is 12 amino acids. CDR3 bases: TGTGCCAGCAGTGAAGTTATGGAGACCCAGTACTTC. Translation gives CASSEVMETQYF.

CDR3 bases: TGTGCCAGCCGCCGGGACAGGGAACCACAGCCCCAGCATTTT. Its translation is CASRRDREPQPQHF. The chain is built from TRBV6-5 and TRBJ1-5; 9 bases agree with TRBD1. Looked up from germline, CDR1 is MNHEY and CDR2 is SVGAGI. The CDR3 spans 14 residues. The ends lost 8 bases at V and 7 bases at J; junction bases unmatched: 9.

Only a few counts were recorded for this clone. This chain connects TRBV11-2 to TRBJ2-1, with D unclear. This CDR3 is 12 amino acids long. Germline V gene data show CDR1 as SGHAT and CDR2 as FQNNGV. Trimming stripped 2 bases from V and 5 bases from J, with 4 bases between. CDR3 sequence reads: CASSLSDNEQFF. The CDR3, as DNA: TGTGCCAGCAGCTTATCGGACAATGAGCAGTTCTTC.

The chain carries TRBV7-9 and TRBJ1-6, with a tentative D call TRBD1 (6 bases). Germline V CDR1 and CDR2: SEHNR, FQNEAQ (reference sequence). Trimming removed 3 bases at V and 6 bases at J, with 12 bases between. The CDR3 spans 15 residues. The CDR3 loop reads CASSFVTGSNSPLHF. CDR3 nucleotides: TGTGCCAGCAGCTTCGTAACAGGGTCTAATTCACCCCTCCACTTT.

V usage is TRBV5-1 and J usage is TRBJ1-1; 7 nucleotides line up with TRBD1. This CDR3 region has 12 residues. The ends lost 4 bases at V and 4 bases at J; junction bases unmatched: 1. From germline, CDR1 is SGHRS and CDR2 YFSETQ. CDR3 sequence (DNA): TGCGCCAGCAGCACAGGGGCCACTGAAGCTTTCTTT. As protein: CASSTGATEAFF.

This clone was counted a few times. The chain recombines TRBV7-2 with TRBJ2-1, with 7 bases matching TRBD2. V trimming: 5 bases; J trimming: 3 bases; junction bases outside the gene matches: 7. Germline loops: CDR1 SGHTA, CDR2 FQGNSA. The CDR3 length is 15 residues. CDR3 residues: CASSPAGRGYNEQFF. CDR3 in DNA: TGTGCCAGCAGCCCAGCGGGGAGGGGCTACAATGAGCAGTTCTTC. Drawing the rest from reference TRBV7-2 and TRBJ2-1, the complete variable domain is GAGVSQSPSNKVTEKGKDVELRCDPISGHTALYWYRQSLGQGLEFLIYFQGNSAPDKSGLPSDRFSAERTGGSVSTLTIQRTQQEDSAVYLCASSPAGRGYNEQFFGPGTRLTVL.

This chain joins TRBV4-1 and TRBJ1-3, with TRBD1 identical over 8 bases. The CDR3 length is 15 residues. V shed 0 bases, J shed 5 bases, and the junction held 3 bases outside the gene matches. Germline CDR1 and CDR2: MGHRA and YSYEKL. The CDR3: CASSQDRQGRNTIYF. For the CDR3, the DNA is TGCGCCAGCAGCCAAGATAGACAGGGGAGAAACACCATATATTTT.

This clone was observed a handful of times. The rearrangement links TRBV6-1 to TRBJ1-2; tentative D call: TRBD1 (5 bases). The CDR3 consists of 16 residues. Germline V gene lookup returns CDR1 MNHNS and CDR2 SASEGT. Trimming pared 2 bases from V and 8 bases from J, leaving 21 bases between. In DNA, the CDR3 is TGTGCCAGCAGTGAATACCCCGGCGGCCTTCAGGGCGGCTACACCTTC. It specifies CASSEYPGGLQGGYTF.

Only a few counts were recorded for this clone. This sequence joins TRBV9 and TRBJ2-3; the match to TRBD2 covers 8 bases. Trimming cost V 1 base and J 4 bases; bases outside gene matches: 5. The germline gives CDR1 SGDLS, CDR2 YYNGEE. The CDR3 is 15 amino acids. The CDR3 DNA is TGTGCCAGCAGCGTAACGGGGGGGCCCGCAGATACGCAGTATTTT. This encodes CASSVTGGPADTQYF.

This clone came up a few times. V usage is TRBV28 and J usage is TRBJ1-1, with TRBD1 as a possible D gene (5 bases). The CDR3 consists of 15 residues. The V end was cut by 5 bases, the J end by 2 bases, with 15 bases between. Germline values: CDR1 MDHEN, CDR2 SYDVKM. Here the CDR3 reads CASSPTRAVNTEAFF. CDR3 DNA sequence: TGTGCCAGCAGTCCCACCAGGGCAGTTAACACTGAAGCTTTCTTT.

This clone has only a few counts. This chain uses TRBV7-3 with TRBJ2-2; 7 nucleotides agree with TRBD1. The CDR3 runs 13 residues. The V gene's germline CDR1 is SGHTA and CDR2 FQGTGA. The J segment lost 7 bases and the V segment lost 4 bases, leaving 3 bases of the junction unmatched. The CDR3 is CASSSTGSGELFF. The CDR3 region has the DNA TGTGCCAGCAGCTCGACAGGGAGCGGGGAGCTGTTTTTT.

This clone was counted between two and nine times. This sequence joins TRBV2 and TRBJ2-4; weak D call: TRBD2 (6 bases). Germline V gene lookup returns CDR1 SNHLY and CDR2 FYNNEI. V lost 7 bases and J 4 bases, leaving 14 bases between the germline ends. The CDR3 consists of 14 residues. CDR3 sequence: CASKDATSKNIQYF. DNA for the CDR3: TGTGCCAGCAAGGACGCGACTAGTAAAAACATTCAGTACTTC. Full variable domain (remainder filled in from reference TRBV2 and TRBJ2-4): EPEVTQTPSHQVTQMGQEVILRCVPISNHLYFYWYRQILGQKVEFLVSFYNNEISEKSEIFDDQFSVERPDGSNFTLKIRSTKLEDSAMYFCASKDATSKNIQYFGAGTRLSVL.

This clone appeared a few times. In the same sample, other DNA sequences code for this CDR3. The gene calls are TRBV28 and TRBJ2-2, with D possibly being TRBD1 (6 bases). The CDR3 is 14 residues long. Trimming pared 6 bases from V and 2 bases from J, leaving 10 bases between. Germline V gene data show CDR1 as MDHEN and CDR2 as SYDVKM. CDR3 amino acids: CASRQGSNTGELFF. In DNA, the CDR3 is TGTGCCAGCAGGCAGGGGTCAAACACCGGGGAGCTGTTTTTT.

The table lists this clone with a few counts. This chain links TRBV29-1 with TRBJ2-5; D perhaps matches TRBD1 (5 bases). Trimming stripped 3 bases from V and 5 bases from J, with 13 bases between. The CDR3 is 13 amino acids. In germline, CDR1 is SQVTM, CDR2 ANQGSEA. The CDR3 here is CSVEPGAGETQYF. CDR3 sequence (DNA): TGCAGCGTTGAGCCTGGGGCCGGGGAGACCCAGTACTTC.

This clone was observed a few times. The J gene is TRBJ1-5, the V gene TRBV19; D not certain. The CDR3 loop spans 13 amino acids. Germline V lookup: CDR1 LNHDA, CDR2 SQIVND (reference sequence). V lost 9 bases and J 6 bases, leaving 15 bases between the germline ends. The CDR3 reads CASSGLVGQPQHF. The CDR3 DNA reads as TGTGCCAGCAGCGGGCTTGTCGGTCAGCCCCAGCATTTT.

This sequence joins TRBV30 and TRBJ2-1; D perhaps matches TRBD2 (5 bases). This CDR3 contains 14 residues. V shed 8 bases and J shed 13 bases, with 27 bases lying between them. Germline V gives CDR1 GTSNPN, CDR2 SVGIG (reference sequence). CDR3 DNA: TGTGCCCGGGCCCCAAGCGGCCTACCTACAAGCCAGTTCTTC. It yields the protein CARAPSGLPTSQFF.